This record covers a single T cell receptor beta chain. Its antigen is as yet unknown. Next came a second PCR, run for about 6 to 12 cycles, which used a sample-barcoded 5' primer along with a J-beta primer mix. MiXCR, run by TCRdb on the 5' RACE reads, gives a single entry per CDR3 protein. The data show 870,000 or so distinct CDR3 sequences, under 30% seen once. This entry is derived from a study of blood T cells in healthy people across ages. Points from the study as a whole: Getting older went along with TCR beta diversity per million T cells dropping roughly linearly. Naive and antigen-experienced cells could not be conclusively compared, given unsorted PBMCs.

Approximately 9 milliliters was the volume of peripheral blood drawn from each donor. The material sequenced was blood. This sequence originates from a woman older than 75 in good health.

This CDR3 reads CSVEDTKWTAQETQYF. CDR3 sequence (DNA): TGCAGCGTTGAAGATACGAAGTGGACAGCTCAAGAGACCCAGTACTTC. The chain recombines TRBV29-1 with TRBJ2-5; D might be TRBD1 (6 bases). Germline CDR1 SQVTM, CDR2 ANQGSEA. Between the trimmed V and J ends, which lost 0 bases and 2 bases, there was a span of 16 bases. The CDR3 has 16 residues. Looking up the rest from reference TRBV29-1 and TRBJ2-5 gives the full variable domain: SAVISQKPSRDICQRGTSLTIQCQVDSQVTMMFWYRQQPGQSLTLIATANQGSEATYESGFVIDKFPISRPNLTFSTLTVSNMSPEDSSIYLCSVEDTKWTAQETQYFGPGTRLLVL.